Presented here are 31 T cell receptor beta chains from one specimen sequenced in a study of T-cell memory formation after mild COVID-19. MiXCR, applied by TCRdb to the 5' RACE reads, yields one record per CDR3 protein. The data show some 290,000 distinct CDR3 sequences, around 16% seen once. Sequences were obtained from PBMCs or a T cell subset sorted from them (not recorded which). These receptor sequences come from a man younger than 30 who had mild COVID-19 (a few samples of this study predate the infection). Cell type and time point are not known.

The rearrangement uses TRBV6-2 or TRBV6-3 and TRBJ1-5, with D uncertain. The germline gives CDR1 MNHEY, CDR2 SVGEGT. The CDR3 is 12 amino acids. The V and J ends lost 2 bases and 5 bases respectively, with 4 bases between them. CDR3 nucleotides: TGTGCCAGCAGTTACACCTATCAGCCCCAGCATTTT. It codes for CASSYTYQPQHF.

The table lists this clonotype with a few counts. CDR3 residues: CASQPTPGYQETQYF. CDR3 coding DNA: TGTGCCAGCCAACCAACTCCTGGGTACCAAGAGACCCAGTACTTC. V and J are TRBV6-1 and TRBJ2-5; no definite D call. Trimming removed 8 bases at V and 0 bases at J, with 16 bases between. CDR1 and CDR2 (germline): MNHNS, SASEGT. The CDR3 contains 15 residues.

This clonotype turned up a few times. V is TRBV7-9 and J is TRBJ2-3; 8 bases are a match to TRBD2. Germline V CDR1 and CDR2: SEHNR, FQNEAQ (reference sequence). CDR3 size: 16 residues. The V segment lost 3 bases and the J segment 4 bases; nucleotides outside the gene matches: 9. The CDR3 reads CASSLTRAGGPDTQYF. CDR3 sequence (DNA): TGTGCCAGCAGCTTGACGAGGGCGGGGGGCCCAGATACGCAGTATTTT.

This clonotype has just a few counts. The rearrangement uses TRBV6-2 or TRBV6-3 and TRBJ1-2, with D possibly being TRBD1 (5 bases). The V and J ends lost 4 bases and 8 bases respectively, with 14 bases between them. Per the germline V gene, CDR1 is MNHEY and CDR2 is SVGEGT. The CDR3 extends over 13 amino acids. CDR3 residues: CASSSQGSNGYTF. The CDR3 bases are TGTGCCAGCAGTTCTCAGGGAAGCAACGGCTACACCTTC.

The gene calls are TRBV6-2 or TRBV6-3 and TRBJ1-1; no firm D call. Germline-derived CDR1 and CDR2 are MNHEY and SVGEGT. Trimming took off 4 bases at V and 4 bases at J, with 10 bases between the two ends. CDR3 length equals 13 residues. CDR3: CASSLMGSTEAFF. CDR3 DNA: TGTGCCAGCAGTTTGATGGGGAGCACTGAAGCTTTCTTT.

The chain joins TRBV5-1 to TRBJ2-5; D is undetermined. Trimming removed 1 base at V and 5 bases at J, with 12 bases between. Germline assignment: CDR1 SGHRS and CDR2 YFSETQ. This CDR3 has 14 residues. The CDR3 protein is CASSLRPSLETQYF. The CDR3 DNA follows: TGCGCCAGCAGCTTGAGGCCTAGTTTGGAGACCCAGTACTTC.

This clonotype was seen a handful of times. J is TRBJ2-5 and V is TRBV7-6; 7 bases fit TRBD1. Germline V lookup: CDR1 SGHVS, CDR2 FNYEAQ. CDR3 length: 15 amino acids. Trimming took 3 bases from V and 1 from J; bases not matched to a gene: 5. The DNA of the CDR3 is TGTGCCAGCAGCTTGAGGGGGCGGGCCCAAGAGACCCAGTACTTC. It yields the protein CASSLRGRAQETQYF. The entire variable domain, with the rest obtained from reference TRBV7-6 and TRBJ2-5, is as follows: GAGVSQSPRYKVTKRGQDVALRCDPISGHVSLYWYRQALGQGPEFLTYFNYEAQQDKSGLPNDRFSAERPEGSISTLTIQRTEQRDSAMYRCASSLRGRAQETQYFGPGTRLLVL.

This clonotype was seen only a few times. The gene calls are TRBV5-6 and TRBJ2-7; D gene unclear. The V and J ends lost 4 bases and 2 bases respectively, with 7 bases between them. The germline V gene has CDR1 SGHDT and CDR2 YYEEEE. CDR3 size: 12 residues. The CDR3, as DNA: TGTGCCAGCAGCACCGGGCCCTACGAGCAGTACTTC. This encodes CASSTGPYEQYF.

This chain connects TRBV6-1 to TRBJ1-6; 7 bases agree with TRBD1. The CDR3 contains 14 residues. After removal of 1 base from V and 10 bases from J, the junction contained 4 bases not matched to a gene. Germline CDR1 MNHNS, CDR2 SASEGT. Here the CDR3 reads CASSEGDSLSPLHF. The CDR3 bases are TGTGCCAGCAGTGAAGGGGACAGTCTCTCACCCCTCCACTTT.

This clonotype showed up just a few times. The V gene is TRBV12-3 or TRBV12-4, the J gene TRBJ1-5; D unclear. The length of the CDR3 is 12 residues. V lost 2 bases and J lost 6, with 5 bases in between. CDR3 sequence: CASSLPPQPQHF. CDR3 nucleotide sequence: TGTGCCAGCAGTTTACCGCCTCAGCCCCAGCATTTT.

The chain employs TRBV29-1 and TRBJ2-7, with TRBD1 matching over 7 bases. The CDR3 runs to 12 residues. CDR1 SQVTM and CDR2 ANQGSEA come from the germline V gene. The junction had 3 bases not matched to a gene; V was cut back by 6 bases and J by 1 base. The CDR3: CSVMTGSYEQYV. The CDR3 region has the DNA TGCAGCGTGATGACAGGGTCCTACGAGCAGTACGTC.

The chain links TRBV6-5 to TRBJ2-7, with a tentative D call TRBD1 (6 bases). Trimming removed 4 bases from V and 2 bases from J, with 12 bases in between. Germline values: CDR1 MNHEY, CDR2 SVGAGI. CDR3 length equals 14 residues. The CDR3 DNA is TGTGCCAGCAGTTTGACAGGCAAAACCTACGAGCAGTACTTC. It yields the protein CASSLTGKTYEQYF.

The CDR3 DNA reads TGTGCCAGCAGCTCCGTTTGGGGCACAGATACGCAGTATTTT. Amino acid sequence: CASSSVWGTDTQYF. This chain joins TRBV5-5 and TRBJ2-3; D not certain. The germline CDR1 and CDR2 sequences are SGHKS and YYEKEE (reference sequence). V shed 3 bases and J shed 1 base, with 9 bases lying between them. The CDR3 sequence is 14 residues long. The full variable domain, in which reference TRBV5-5 and TRBJ2-3 provide the parts outside the CDR3, is DAGVTQSPTHLIKTRGQQVTLRCSPISGHKSVSWYQQVLGQGPQFIFQYYEKEERGRGNFPDRFSARQFPNYSSELNVNALLLGDSALYLCASSSVWGTDTQYFGPGTRLTVL.

This clonotype has more than one count but fewer than ten. The chain employs TRBV28 and TRBJ2-7, with D possibly being TRBD1 (6 bases). The germline V and J ends were trimmed by 8 bases and 0 bases, with 11 bases remaining between them. This CDR3 is built from 13 residues. Germline assignment: CDR1 MDHEN and CDR2 SYDVKM. DNA for the CDR3: TGTGCCAGCTACCCAGGGGACTCCTACGAGCAGTACTTC. It encodes CASYPGDSYEQYF.

This chain uses TRBV5-6 with TRBJ1-4; unclear D gene. This CDR3 spans 13 amino acids. Germline assignment: CDR1 SGHDT and CDR2 YYEEEE. The germline V and J ends were trimmed by 1 base and 7 bases, with 8 bases remaining between them. CDR3 nucleotide sequence: TGTGCCAGCAGCTTGAGGCGCGGTGAAAAACTGTTTTTT. Translation: CASSLRRGEKLFF.

This clonotype came up many times. This chain uses TRBV7-2 with TRBJ2-1; D is possibly TRBD1 or TRBD2 (5 bases each). Trimming took 4 bases from V and 2 from J, leaving 18 bases between them. Germline CDR1 SGHTA, CDR2 FQGNSA. This CDR3 spans 17 amino acids. CDR3 DNA: TGTGCCAGCAGCTCCCTGGGGGTCGGGGTAGCCTACAATGAGCAGTTCTTC. Residues: CASSSLGVGVAYNEQFF. Filled out from reference TRBV7-2 and TRBJ2-1, the complete variable domain reads GAGVSQSPSNKVTEKGKDVELRCDPISGHTALYWYRQSLGQGLEFLIYFQGNSAPDKSGLPSDRFSAERTGGSVSTLTIQRTQQEDSAVYLCASSSLGVGVAYNEQFFGPGTRLTVL.

The CDR3 bases are TGTGCCAGCAATACGAATGTAGCGGGGGGGCCCACCGATGAGCAGTTCTTC. It yields the protein CASNTNVAGGPTDEQFF. This chain connects TRBV12-3 or TRBV12-4 to TRBJ2-1, with TRBD2 identical over 11 bases. This CDR3 comprises 17 residues. The V gene end was trimmed by 7 bases and the J gene end by 8 bases; junction bases not matched to a gene: 16.

The chain uses TRBV27 and TRBJ1-1, with 9 positions matching TRBD1. The CDR3 is made up of 15 amino acids. Germline CDR1 and CDR2: MNHEY and SMNVEV (reference sequence). With V trimmed by 5 bases and J by 3 bases, 7 bases remained unmatched. The CDR3 DNA is TGTGCCAGCAGTGTACTGACAGGGGGAGACACTGAAGCTTTCTTT. It encodes CASSVLTGGDTEAFF.

This chain joins TRBV6-5 and TRBJ2-7, with D uncertain. The germline gives CDR1 MNHEY, CDR2 SVGAGI. The CDR3 covers 14 residues. V gave up 0 bases and J gave up 3 bases, with 9 bases separating them. The CDR3 sequence is CASSYSAGYYEQYF. CDR3 bases: TGTGCCAGCAGTTACTCGGCAGGTTACTACGAGCAGTACTTC.

This rearrangement joins TRBV20-1 to TRBJ1-2, with a possible D match to TRBD1 (5 bases). The CDR3 runs 13 residues. The germline V gene encodes CDR1 DFQATT and CDR2 SNEGSKA (reference sequence). V lost 5 bases to trimming and J lost 4 bases, with 14 bases between them. CDR3 DNA: TGCAGTGCTCCCGTGGGACGGACCTATGGCTACACCTTC. This codes for CSAPVGRTYGYTF.

This clonotype has a handful of counts. The chain recombines TRBV11-2 with TRBJ1-1; unclear D gene. The CDR3 covers 13 residues. Germline CDR1 reads SGHAT; CDR2 reads FQNNGV. The ends were cut back, 3 bases at V and 3 bases at J, with 8 bases in the middle. The CDR3 coding sequence is TGTGCCAGCAGCTTTAGGTGGGACACTGAAGCTTTCTTT. This codes for CASSFRWDTEAFF.

This clonotype was counted between two and nine times. The chain joins TRBV28 to TRBJ2-1, with TRBD1 matching over 8 bases. Looked up from germline, CDR1 is MDHEN and CDR2 is SYDVKM. After removal of 7 bases from V and 10 bases from J, the junction contained 6 bases not matched to a gene. The CDR3 runs 12 residues. The CDR3 nucleotides read TGTGCCAGCAATACAGGGGGATTAGAGCAGTTCTTC. This sequence encodes CASNTGGLEQFF.

The sample holds a few counts of this clonotype. The chain combines TRBV4-2 with TRBJ1-5; TRBD1 is a possible D gene (5 bases). Germline CDR1 LGHNA, CDR2 YNFKEQ. The CDR3 totals 16 residues. V was pared by 0 bases and J by 3 bases, with 12 bases between. The CDR3 DNA follows: TGTGCCAGCAGCCAAGAGGTGGGACGGACCAATCAGCCCCAGCATTTT. Protein sequence: CASSQEVGRTNQPQHF.

The chain employs TRBV27 and TRBJ2-4, with 10 bases that match TRBD1. Germline trimming cut 5 bases from V and 9 bases from J; bases unmatched to any gene: 7. The CDR3 spans 14 residues. The V gene's germline CDR1 is MNHEY and CDR2 SMNVEV (reference sequence). CDR3 DNA: TGTGCCAGCAGTCCGGACAGGGGGGGTGGCATTCAGTACTTC. It yields the protein CASSPDRGGGIQYF.

This chain joins TRBV5-6 and TRBJ1-1, with D maybe TRBD1 (5 bases). Germline-derived CDR1 and CDR2 are SGHDT and YYEEEE. This CDR3 is 15 amino acids long. Trimming pared 4 bases from V and 3 bases from J, leaving 16 bases between. CDR3 coding DNA: TGTGCCAGCAGCGACATAACCGGGACCGACACTGAAGCTTTCTTT. The encoded protein is CASSDITGTDTEAFF.

In this sample, this clonotype turned up a few times. The genes are TRBV5-1 and TRBJ2-6; the D is unclear. Germline V gene data show CDR1 as SGHRS and CDR2 as YFSETQ. The CDR3 covers 15 residues. V was shortened by 3 bases and J by 4 bases, with 11 bases between the two germline ends. The CDR3 nucleotides are TGCGCCAGCAGCTGGGGTCCCACGGGGGCCAACGTCCTGACTTTC. Protein product: CASSWGPTGANVLTF.

This clonotype was seen only a few times. This chain links TRBV20-1 with TRBJ2-2; TRBD2 matches 9 bases. Germline CDR1 and CDR2: DFQATT and SNEGSKA (reference sequence). Unmatched junction bases numbered 5, after V lost 1 base and J lost 2 bases. The CDR3 has 16 amino acids. The CDR3 loop reads CSARGAGGLNTGELFF. CDR3 DNA sequence: TGCAGTGCTAGAGGAGCGGGGGGCTTAAACACCGGGGAGCTGTTTTTT.

This clonotype was observed a handful of times. V gene TRBV20-1 combines with J gene TRBJ1-1; TRBD1 might be the D (5 bases). The germline CDR1 and CDR2 sequences are DFQATT and SNEGSKA (reference sequence). The ends were cut back, 3 bases at V and 0 bases at J, with 26 bases in the middle. The CDR3 covers 19 residues. CDR3 in amino acids: CSARTVPTEYSIMNTEAFF. The CDR3 coding sequence is TGCAGTGCTAGGACTGTCCCGACAGAGTACTCTATTATGAACACTGAAGCTTTCTTT.

V usage is TRBV7-2 and J usage is TRBJ2-3; 9 nucleotides line up with TRBD2. CDR1 is SGHTA and CDR2 is FQGNSA in the germline V gene. The CDR3 totals 16 residues. After removal of 5 bases from V and 5 bases from J, the junction contained 11 bases not matched to a gene. This CDR3 is CASSPGWRGGGDTQYF. The DNA for the CDR3 is TGTGCCAGCAGCCCAGGGTGGCGGGGGGGAGGAGATACGCAGTATTTT.

This clonotype was detected a few times. The chain links TRBV14 to TRBJ2-7; TRBD2 agrees at 16 bases. This CDR3 comprises 18 residues. V gave up 3 bases and J gave up 2 bases; unmatched junction bases: 7. Germline V gene data show CDR1 as SGHDN and CDR2 as FVKESK. The chain's CDR3 is CASSHPGLAGGSTYEQYF. The CDR3 nucleotides read TGTGCCAGCAGCCATCCGGGACTAGCGGGGGGGTCTACCTACGAGCAGTACTTC.

The rearrangement links TRBV20-1 to TRBJ2-3, with 7 bases aligning to TRBD1. Looked up from germline, CDR1 is DFQATT and CDR2 is SNEGSKA (reference sequence). The CDR3 has 14 amino acids. V lost 3 bases, J lost 2 bases, and 5 bases stayed unmatched. CDR3 DNA sequence: TGCAGTGCTAGTCGGGACAGTCTCACAGATACGCAGTATTTT. Amino acids: CSASRDSLTDTQYF.